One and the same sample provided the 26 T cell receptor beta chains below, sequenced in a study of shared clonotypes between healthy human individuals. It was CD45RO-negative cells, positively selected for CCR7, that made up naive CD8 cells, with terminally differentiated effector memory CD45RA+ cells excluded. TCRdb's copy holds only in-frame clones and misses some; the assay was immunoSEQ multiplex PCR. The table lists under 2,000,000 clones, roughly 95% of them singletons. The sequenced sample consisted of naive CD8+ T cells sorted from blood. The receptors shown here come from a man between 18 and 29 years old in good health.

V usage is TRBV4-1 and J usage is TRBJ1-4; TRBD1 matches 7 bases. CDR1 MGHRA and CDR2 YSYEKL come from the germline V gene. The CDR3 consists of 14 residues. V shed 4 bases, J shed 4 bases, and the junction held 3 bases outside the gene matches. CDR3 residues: CASSLTGINEKLFF. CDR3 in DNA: TGCGCCAGCAGCCTGACAGGGATTAATGAAAAACTGTTTTTT.

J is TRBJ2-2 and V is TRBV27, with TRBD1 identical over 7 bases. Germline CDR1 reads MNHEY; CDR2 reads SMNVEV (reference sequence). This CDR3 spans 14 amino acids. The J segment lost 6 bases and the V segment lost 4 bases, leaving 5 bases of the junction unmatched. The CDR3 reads CASSYEGAAGELFF. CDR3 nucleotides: TGTGCCAGCAGTTACGAGGGGGCAGCCGGGGAGCTGTTTTTT.

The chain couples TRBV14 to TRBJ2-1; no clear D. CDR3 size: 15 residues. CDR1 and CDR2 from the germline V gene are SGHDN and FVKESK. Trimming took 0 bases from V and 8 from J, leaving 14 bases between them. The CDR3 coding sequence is TGTGCCAGCAGCCAAGACTGGGCCCGGAATGATGAGCAGTTCTTC. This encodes CASSQDWARNDEQFF.

The CDR3 DNA sequence: TGTGCCAGCAGTGAAGCAACGGGGTACACCTACGAGCAGTACTTC. This sequence encodes CASSEATGYTYEQYF. The rearrangement uses TRBV6-1 and TRBJ2-7; a possible D gene is TRBD2 (5 bases). CDR3 length: 15 residues. V lost 0 bases to trimming and J lost 2 bases, with 11 bases between them. Germline CDR1 and CDR2: MNHNS and SASEGT.

The DNA for the CDR3 is TGTGCCAGCAGTTTCAGTAGCGGGGGGGCCTATACGCAGTATTTT. Translation gives CASSFSSGGAYTQYF. The chain is built from TRBV27 and TRBJ2-3; 11 positions agree with TRBD2. The germline V gene has CDR1 MNHEY and CDR2 SMNVEV (reference sequence). V dropped 3 bases and J dropped 7; count of bases not matched to a gene: 6. CDR3 length: 15 amino acids.

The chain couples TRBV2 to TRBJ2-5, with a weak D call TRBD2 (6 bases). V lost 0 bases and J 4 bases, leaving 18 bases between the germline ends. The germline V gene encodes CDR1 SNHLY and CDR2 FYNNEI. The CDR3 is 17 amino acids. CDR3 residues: CASSEALFGGSGETQYF. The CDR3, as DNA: TGTGCCAGCAGTGAAGCGCTCTTTGGGGGGTCCGGAGAGACCCAGTACTTC.

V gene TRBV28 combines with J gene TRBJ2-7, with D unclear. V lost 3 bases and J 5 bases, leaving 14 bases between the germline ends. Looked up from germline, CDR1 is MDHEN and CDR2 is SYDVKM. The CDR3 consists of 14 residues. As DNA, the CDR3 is TGTGCCAGCAGTTTCTTTGCAGGTATACACGAGCAGTACTTC. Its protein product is CASSFFAGIHEQYF.

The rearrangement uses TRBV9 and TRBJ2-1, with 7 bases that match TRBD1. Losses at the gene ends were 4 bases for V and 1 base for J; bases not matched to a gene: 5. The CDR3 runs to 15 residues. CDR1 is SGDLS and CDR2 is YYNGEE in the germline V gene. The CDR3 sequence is CASSLGQESYNEQFF. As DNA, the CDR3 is TGTGCCAGCAGCTTAGGACAGGAGTCCTACAATGAGCAGTTCTTC.

The CDR3 DNA sequence: TGTGCCAGTAGTGTCAGGGGGCGCGGGCGTGGCTACACCTTC. Encoded protein: CASSVRGRGRGYTF. The V and J genes are TRBV19 and TRBJ1-2, with TRBD1 identical over 8 bases. V lost 5 bases to trimming and J lost 7 bases; unmatched junction nucleotides: 9. Per the germline V gene, CDR1 is LNHDA and CDR2 is SQIVND (reference sequence). The CDR3 loop spans 14 amino acids.

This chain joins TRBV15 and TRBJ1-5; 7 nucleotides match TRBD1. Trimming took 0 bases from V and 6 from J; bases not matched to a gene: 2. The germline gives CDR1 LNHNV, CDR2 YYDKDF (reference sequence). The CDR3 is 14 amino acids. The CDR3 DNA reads TGTGCCACCAGCAGAGATCAGGGGGGTCAGCCCCAGCATTTT. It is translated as CATSRDQGGQPQHF.

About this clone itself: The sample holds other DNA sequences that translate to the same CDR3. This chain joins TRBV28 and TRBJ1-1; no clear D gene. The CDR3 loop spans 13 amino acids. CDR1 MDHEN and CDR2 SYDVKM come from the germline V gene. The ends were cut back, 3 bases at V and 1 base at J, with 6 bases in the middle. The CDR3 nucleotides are TGTGCCAGCAGTTTGGGAGAGAACACTGAAGCTTTCTTT. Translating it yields CASSLGENTEAFF.

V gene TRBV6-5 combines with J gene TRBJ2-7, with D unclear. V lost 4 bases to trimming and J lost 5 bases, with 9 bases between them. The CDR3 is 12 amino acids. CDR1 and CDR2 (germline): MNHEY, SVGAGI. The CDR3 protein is CASSSPNHEQYF. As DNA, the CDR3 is TGTGCCAGCAGTTCCCCGAACCACGAGCAGTACTTC.

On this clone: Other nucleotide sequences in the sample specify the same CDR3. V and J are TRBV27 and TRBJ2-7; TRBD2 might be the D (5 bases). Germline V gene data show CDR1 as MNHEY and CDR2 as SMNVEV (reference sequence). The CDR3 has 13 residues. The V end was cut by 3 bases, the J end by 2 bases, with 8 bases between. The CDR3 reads CASSFGRAYEQYF. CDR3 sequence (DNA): TGTGCCAGCAGTTTCGGGCGGGCCTACGAGCAGTACTTC.

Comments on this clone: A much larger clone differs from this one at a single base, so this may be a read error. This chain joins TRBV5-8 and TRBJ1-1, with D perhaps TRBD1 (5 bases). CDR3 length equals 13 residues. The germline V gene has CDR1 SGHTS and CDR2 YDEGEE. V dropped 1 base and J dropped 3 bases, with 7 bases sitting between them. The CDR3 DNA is TGTGCCAGCAGCTTGTGGGGGGACACTGAAGCTTTCTTT. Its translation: CASSLWGDTEAFF.

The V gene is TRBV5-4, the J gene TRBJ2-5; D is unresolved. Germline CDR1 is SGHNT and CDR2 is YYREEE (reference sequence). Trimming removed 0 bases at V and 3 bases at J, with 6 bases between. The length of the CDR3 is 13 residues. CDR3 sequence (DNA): TGTGCCAGCAGCTTGGTTGACGAAGAGACCCAGTACTTC. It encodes CASSLVDEETQYF.

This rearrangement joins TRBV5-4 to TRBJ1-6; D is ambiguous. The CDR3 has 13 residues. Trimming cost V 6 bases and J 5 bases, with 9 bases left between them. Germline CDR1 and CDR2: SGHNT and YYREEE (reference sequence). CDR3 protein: CASKADNNSPLHF. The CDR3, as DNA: TGTGCCAGCAAGGCTGACAATAATTCACCCCTCCACTTT.

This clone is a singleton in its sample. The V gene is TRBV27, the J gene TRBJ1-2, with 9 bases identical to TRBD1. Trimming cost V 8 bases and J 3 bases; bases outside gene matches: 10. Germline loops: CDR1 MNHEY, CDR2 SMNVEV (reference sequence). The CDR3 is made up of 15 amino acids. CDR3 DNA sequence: TGTGCCAGCTCCCCCTTGGGGACAGGGCACTATGGCTACACCTTC. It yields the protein CASSPLGTGHYGYTF.

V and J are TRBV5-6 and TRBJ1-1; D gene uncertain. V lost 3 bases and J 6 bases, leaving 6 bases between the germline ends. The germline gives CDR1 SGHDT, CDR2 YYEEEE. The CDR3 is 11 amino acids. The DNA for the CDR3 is TGTGCCAGCAGCTCGGGTTCTGAAGCTTTCTTT. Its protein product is CASSSGSEAFF.

Here the CDR3 reads CASSEGTGGPYEQYF. The CDR3 DNA reads as TGTGCCAGCAGCGAAGGGACAGGGGGTCCCTACGAGCAGTACTTC. The chain recombines TRBV7-3 with TRBJ2-7; 11 bases match TRBD1. V was clipped by 5 bases and J by 2 bases; unmatched bases: 5. Germline V gene lookup returns CDR1 SGHTA and CDR2 FQGTGA. The CDR3 has 15 residues.

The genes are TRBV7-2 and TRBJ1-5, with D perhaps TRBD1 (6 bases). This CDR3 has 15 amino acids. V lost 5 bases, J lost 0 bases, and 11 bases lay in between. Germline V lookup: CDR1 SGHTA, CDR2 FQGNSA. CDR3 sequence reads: CASSRRGSSNQPQHF. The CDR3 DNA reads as TGTGCCAGCAGCCGGAGGGGGAGTAGCAATCAGCCCCAGCATTTT.

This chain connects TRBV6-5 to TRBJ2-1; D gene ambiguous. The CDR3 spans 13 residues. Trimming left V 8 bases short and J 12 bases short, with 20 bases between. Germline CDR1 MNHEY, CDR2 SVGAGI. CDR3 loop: CASYQLDPLRQFF. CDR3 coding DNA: TGTGCCAGCTATCAACTCGATCCCCTAAGGCAGTTCTTC.

The CDR3 nucleotides read TGTGCCAGCAGCCCCGAGCTGACAGAGATTAATTCACCCCTCCACTTT. Translating it yields CASSPELTEINSPLHF. The V call is TRBV5-4, the J call TRBJ1-6; possible D gene TRBD1, 5 bases. The CDR3 has 16 amino acids. The germline V and J ends were trimmed by 4 bases and 6 bases, with 17 bases remaining between them. Germline V gene sequence: CDR1 SGHNT, CDR2 YYREEE (reference sequence).

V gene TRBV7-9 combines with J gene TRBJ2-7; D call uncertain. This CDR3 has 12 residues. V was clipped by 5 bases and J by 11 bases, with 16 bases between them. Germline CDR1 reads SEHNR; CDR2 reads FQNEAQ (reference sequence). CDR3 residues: CASSLWTAKEYF. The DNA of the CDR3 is TGTGCCAGCAGCCTCTGGACCGCTAAGGAGTACTTC.

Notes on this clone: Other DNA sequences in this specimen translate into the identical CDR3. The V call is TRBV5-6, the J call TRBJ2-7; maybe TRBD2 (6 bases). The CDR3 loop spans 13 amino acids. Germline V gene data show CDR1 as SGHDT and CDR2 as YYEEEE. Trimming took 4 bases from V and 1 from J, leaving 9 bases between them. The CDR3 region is CASSDGRSYEQYF. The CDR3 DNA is TGTGCCAGCAGCGACGGGAGATCCTACGAGCAGTACTTC.

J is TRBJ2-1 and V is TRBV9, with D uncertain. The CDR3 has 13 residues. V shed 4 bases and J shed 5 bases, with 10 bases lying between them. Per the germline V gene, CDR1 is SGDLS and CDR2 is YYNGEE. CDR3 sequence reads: CASSTYVHNEQFF. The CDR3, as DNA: TGTGCCAGCAGCACATATGTCCACAATGAGCAGTTCTTC.

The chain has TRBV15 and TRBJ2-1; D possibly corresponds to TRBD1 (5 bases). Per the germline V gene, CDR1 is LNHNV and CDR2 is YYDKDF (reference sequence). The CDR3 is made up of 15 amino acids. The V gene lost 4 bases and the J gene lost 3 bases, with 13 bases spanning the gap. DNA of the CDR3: TGTGCCACCAGCACCGACAGAAATCACTACAATGAGCAGTTCTTC. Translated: CATSTDRNHYNEQFF.